What follows is one TCR beta chain and its context. Its antigen is unidentified. Trimming stripped 5 bases from V and 4 bases from J, with 14 bases between. The CDR3 is made up of 13 amino acids. Germline V gene sequence: CDR1 DFQATT, CDR2 SNEGSKA (reference sequence). The sample comes from a study of T cells in Graves' hyperthyroidism and ophthalmopathy. Study-wide results and limits: Blood held most thyroid clonotypes expanded above 0.001 frequency.

Using RNA transcripts as the source, TCR beta CDR3 regions were amplified. HTBI primers drove first-round RT-PCR of the TCR CDR3. TCRdb re-called the multiplex PCR reads with MiXCR, one entry per CDR3 protein. The sample holds 480,000 or so distinct CDR3 sequences, roughly 14% seen once. The chain employs TRBV20-1 and TRBJ1-1, with TRBD1 as a possible D gene (5 bases). Sequencing was done on a sample of blood. The sequence was collected from a woman aged 18-29 years with Graves' hyperthyroidism. In nucleotides, the CDR3 is TGCAGTGCTCGGACATCGGTTGGCACTGAAGCTTTCTTT. It codes for CSARTSVGTEAFF.